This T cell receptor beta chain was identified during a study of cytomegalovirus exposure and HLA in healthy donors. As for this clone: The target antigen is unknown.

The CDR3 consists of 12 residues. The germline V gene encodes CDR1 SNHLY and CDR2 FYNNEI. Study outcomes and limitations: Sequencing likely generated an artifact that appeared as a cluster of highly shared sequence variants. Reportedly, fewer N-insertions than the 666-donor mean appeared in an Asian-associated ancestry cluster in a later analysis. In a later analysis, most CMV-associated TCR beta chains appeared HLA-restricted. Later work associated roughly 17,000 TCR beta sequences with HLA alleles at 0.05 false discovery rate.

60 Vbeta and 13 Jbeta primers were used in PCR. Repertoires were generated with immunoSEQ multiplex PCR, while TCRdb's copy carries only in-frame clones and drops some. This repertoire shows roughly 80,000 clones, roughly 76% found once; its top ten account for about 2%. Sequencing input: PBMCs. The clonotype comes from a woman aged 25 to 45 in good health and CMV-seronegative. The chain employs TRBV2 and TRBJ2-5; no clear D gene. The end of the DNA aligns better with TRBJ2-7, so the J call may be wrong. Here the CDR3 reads CASRELFYEQYF. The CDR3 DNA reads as TGTGCCAGCAGGGAACTGTTCTACGAGCAGTACTTC.